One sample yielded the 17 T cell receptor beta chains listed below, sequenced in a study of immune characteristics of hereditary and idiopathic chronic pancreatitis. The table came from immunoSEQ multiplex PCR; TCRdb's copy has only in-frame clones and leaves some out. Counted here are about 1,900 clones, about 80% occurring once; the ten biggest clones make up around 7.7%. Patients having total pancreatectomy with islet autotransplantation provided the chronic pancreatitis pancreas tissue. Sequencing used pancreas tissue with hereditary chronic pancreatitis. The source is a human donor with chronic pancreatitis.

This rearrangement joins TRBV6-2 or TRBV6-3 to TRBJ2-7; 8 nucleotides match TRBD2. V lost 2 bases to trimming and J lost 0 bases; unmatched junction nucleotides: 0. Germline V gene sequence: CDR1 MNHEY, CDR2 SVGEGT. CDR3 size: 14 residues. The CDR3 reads CASSYGTSSYEQYF. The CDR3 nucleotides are TGTGCCAGCAGTTACGGGACTAGCTCCTACGAGCAGTACTTC.

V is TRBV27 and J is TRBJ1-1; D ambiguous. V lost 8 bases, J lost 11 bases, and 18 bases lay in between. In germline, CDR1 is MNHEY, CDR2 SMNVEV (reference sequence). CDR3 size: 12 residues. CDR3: CASSDGVFGAFF. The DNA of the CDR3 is TGTGCCAGCTCCGATGGAGTGTTCGGTGCTTTCTTT.

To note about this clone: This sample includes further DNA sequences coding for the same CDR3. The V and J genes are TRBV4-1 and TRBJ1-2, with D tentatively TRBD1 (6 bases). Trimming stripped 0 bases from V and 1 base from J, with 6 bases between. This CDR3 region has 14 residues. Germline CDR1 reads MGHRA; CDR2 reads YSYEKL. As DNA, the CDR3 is TGCGCCAGCAGCCAAGAACAGGGTAACTATGGCTACACCTTC. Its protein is CASSQEQGNYGYTF.

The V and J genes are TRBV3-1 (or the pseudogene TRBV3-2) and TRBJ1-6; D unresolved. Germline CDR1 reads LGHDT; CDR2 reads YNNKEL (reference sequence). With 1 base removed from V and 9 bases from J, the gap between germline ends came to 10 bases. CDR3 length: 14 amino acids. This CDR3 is CASSQGQDSSPLHF. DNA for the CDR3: TGTGCCAGCAGCCAAGGTCAGGACTCTTCACCCCTCCACTTT.

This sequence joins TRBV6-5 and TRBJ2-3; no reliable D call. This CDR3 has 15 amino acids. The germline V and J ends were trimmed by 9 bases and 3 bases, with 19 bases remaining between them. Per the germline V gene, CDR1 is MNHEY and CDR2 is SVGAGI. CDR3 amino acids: CASRSSHRRTDTQYF. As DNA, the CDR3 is TGTGCCAGTCGCTCGAGTCACCGTCGAACAGATACGCAGTATTTT.

CDR3 DNA: TGTGCCAGCAGCCAAGCGGTAGGGGTAGGCGAGCAGTACTTC. Translation: CASSQAVGVGEQYF. The chain links TRBV14 to TRBJ2-7, with D maybe TRBD1 (5 bases). Germline CDR1 is SGHDN and CDR2 is FVKESK. The CDR3 sequence is 14 residues long. Deletions cut 1 base from V and 6 bases from J, with 13 bases between.

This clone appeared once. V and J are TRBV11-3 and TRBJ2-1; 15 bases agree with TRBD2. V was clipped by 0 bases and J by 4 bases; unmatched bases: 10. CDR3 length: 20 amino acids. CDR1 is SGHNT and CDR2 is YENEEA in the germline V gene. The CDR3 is CASSLDRGLAGGPVYNEQFF. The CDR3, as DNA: TGTGCCAGCAGCTTAGATCGGGGACTAGCGGGGGGACCGGTATACAATGAGCAGTTCTTC.

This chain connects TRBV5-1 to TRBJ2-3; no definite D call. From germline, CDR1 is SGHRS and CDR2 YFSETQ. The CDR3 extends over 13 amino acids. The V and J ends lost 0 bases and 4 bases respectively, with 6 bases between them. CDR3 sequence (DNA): TGCGCCAGCAGCTTGGAATACGCAGATACGCAGTATTTT. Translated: CASSLEYADTQYF. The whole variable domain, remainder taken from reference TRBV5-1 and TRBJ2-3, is KAGVTQTPRYLIKTRGQQVTLSCSPISGHRSVSWYQQTPGQGLQFLFEYFSETQRNKGNFPGRFSGRQFSNSRSEMNVSTLELGDSALYLCASSLEYADTQYFGPGTRLTVL.

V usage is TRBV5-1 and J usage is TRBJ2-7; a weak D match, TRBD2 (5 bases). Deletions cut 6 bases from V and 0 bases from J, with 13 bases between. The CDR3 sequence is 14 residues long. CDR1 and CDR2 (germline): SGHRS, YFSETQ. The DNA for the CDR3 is TGCGCCAGCAACCTGGACGGGATCTCCTACGAGCAGTACTTC. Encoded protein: CASNLDGISYEQYF.

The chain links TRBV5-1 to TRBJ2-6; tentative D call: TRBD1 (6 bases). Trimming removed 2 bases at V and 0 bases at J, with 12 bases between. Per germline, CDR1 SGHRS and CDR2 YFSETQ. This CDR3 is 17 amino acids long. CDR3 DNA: TGCGCCAGCAGCTTAGGGGGAACCGGCTCTGGGGCCAACGTCCTGACTTTC. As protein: CASSLGGTGSGANVLTF.

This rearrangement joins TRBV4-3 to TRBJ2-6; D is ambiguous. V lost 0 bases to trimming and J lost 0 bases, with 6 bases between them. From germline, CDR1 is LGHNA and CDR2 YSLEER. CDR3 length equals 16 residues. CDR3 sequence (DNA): TGCGCCAGCAGCCAAGAAAGGTTCTCTGGGGCCAACGTCCTGACTTTC. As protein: CASSQERFSGANVLTF.

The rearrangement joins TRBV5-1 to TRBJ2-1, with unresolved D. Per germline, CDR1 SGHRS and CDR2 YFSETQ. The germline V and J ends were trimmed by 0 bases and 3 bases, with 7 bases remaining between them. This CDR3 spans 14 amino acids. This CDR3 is CASSLENSYNEQFF. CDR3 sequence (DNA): TGCGCCAGCAGCTTGGAAAACAGCTACAATGAGCAGTTCTTC.

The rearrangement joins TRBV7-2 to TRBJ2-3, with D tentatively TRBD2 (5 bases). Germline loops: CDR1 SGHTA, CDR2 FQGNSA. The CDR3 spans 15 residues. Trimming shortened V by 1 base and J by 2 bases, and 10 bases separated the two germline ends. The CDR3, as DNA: TGTGCCAGCAGCTTAGTTCGGGGAAACACAGATACGCAGTATTTT. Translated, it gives CASSLVRGNTDTQYF.

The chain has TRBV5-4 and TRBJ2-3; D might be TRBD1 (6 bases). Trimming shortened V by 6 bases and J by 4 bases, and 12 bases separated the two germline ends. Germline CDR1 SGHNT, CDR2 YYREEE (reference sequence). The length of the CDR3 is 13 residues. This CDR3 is CASNPKGADTQYF. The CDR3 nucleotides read TGTGCCAGCAATCCAAAGGGGGCAGATACGCAGTATTTT. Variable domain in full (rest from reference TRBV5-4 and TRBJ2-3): ETGVTQSPTHLIKTRGQQVTLRCSSQSGHNTVSWYQQALGQGPQFIFQYYREEENGRGNFPPRFSGLQFPNYSSELNVNALELDDSALYLCASNPKGADTQYFGPGTRLTVL.

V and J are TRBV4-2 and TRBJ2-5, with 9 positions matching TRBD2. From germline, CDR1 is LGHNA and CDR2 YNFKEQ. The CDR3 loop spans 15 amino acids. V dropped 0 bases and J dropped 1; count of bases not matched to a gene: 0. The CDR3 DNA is TGTGCCAGCAGCCAAGAGCGGGGGGGCCAAGAGACCCAGTACTTC. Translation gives CASSQERGGQETQYF.

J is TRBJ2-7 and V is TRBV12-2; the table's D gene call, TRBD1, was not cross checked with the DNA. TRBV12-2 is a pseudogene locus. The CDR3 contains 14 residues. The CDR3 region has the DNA TGTGCAAGTCGCTTAGACAGGAGCTCCTACGAGCAGTACTTC. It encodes CASRLDRSSYEQYF.

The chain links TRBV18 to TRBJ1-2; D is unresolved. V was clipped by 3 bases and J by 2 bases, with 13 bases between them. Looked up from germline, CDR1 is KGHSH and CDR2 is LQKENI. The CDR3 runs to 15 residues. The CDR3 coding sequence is TGTGCCAGCTCACCGTCTGCCAGTACGAACTATGGCTACACCTTC. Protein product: CASSPSASTNYGYTF. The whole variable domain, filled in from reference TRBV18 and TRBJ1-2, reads NAGVMQNPRHLVRRRGQEARLRCSPMKGHSHVYWYRQLPEEGLKFMVYLQKENIIDESGMPKERFSAEFPKEGPSILRIQQVVRGDSAAYFCASSPSASTNYGYTFGSGTRLTVV.